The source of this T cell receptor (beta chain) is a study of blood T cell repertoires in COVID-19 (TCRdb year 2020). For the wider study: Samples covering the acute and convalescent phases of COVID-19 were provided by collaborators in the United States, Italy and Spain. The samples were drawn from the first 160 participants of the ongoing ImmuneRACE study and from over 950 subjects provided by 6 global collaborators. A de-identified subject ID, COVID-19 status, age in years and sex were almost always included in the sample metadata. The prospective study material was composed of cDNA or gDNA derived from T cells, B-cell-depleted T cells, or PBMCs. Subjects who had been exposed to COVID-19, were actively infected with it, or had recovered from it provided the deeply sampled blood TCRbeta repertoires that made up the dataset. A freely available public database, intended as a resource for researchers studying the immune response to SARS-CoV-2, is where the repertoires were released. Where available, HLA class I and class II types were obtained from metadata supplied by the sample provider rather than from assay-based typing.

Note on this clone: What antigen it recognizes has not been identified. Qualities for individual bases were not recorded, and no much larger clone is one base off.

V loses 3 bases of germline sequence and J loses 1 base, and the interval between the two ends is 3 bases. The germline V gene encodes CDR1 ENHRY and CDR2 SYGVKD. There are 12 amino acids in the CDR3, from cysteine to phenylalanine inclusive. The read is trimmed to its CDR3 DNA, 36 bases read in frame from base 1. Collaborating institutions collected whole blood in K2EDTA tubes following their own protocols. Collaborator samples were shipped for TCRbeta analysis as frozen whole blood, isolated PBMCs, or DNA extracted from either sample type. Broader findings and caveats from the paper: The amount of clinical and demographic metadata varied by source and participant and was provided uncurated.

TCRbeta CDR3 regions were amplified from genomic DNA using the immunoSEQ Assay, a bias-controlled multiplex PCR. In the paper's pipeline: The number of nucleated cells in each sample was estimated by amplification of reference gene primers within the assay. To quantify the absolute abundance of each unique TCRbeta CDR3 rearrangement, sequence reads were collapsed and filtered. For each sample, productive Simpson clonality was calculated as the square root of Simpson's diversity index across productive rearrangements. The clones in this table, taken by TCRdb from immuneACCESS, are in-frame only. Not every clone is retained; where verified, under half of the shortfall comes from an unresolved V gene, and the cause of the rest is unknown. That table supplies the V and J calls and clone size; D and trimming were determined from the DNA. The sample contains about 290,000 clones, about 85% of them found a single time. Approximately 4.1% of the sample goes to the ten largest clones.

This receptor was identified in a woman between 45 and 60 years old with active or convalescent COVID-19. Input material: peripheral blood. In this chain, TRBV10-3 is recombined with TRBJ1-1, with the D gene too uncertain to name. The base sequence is TGTGCCATCAGTGACAGGAACACTGAAGCTTTCTTT. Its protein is CAISDRNTEAFF.